This T cell receptor (beta chain) was captured by sequencing in a study of CD8+ T cells in alopecia areata. Study in general: For the treated group, dosing was oral tofacitinib at 5 to 10 mg twice daily. Study conclusions and caveats: Lesional scalp exceeded normal scalp in clonality, especially in alopecia totalis/universalis.

The study team obtained lesional scalp punch biopsies and peripheral blood from alopecia areata patients. As for this clone: Antigen unknown.

Germline V gives CDR1 LNHDA, CDR2 SQIVND (reference sequence). The CDR3 contains 14 residues. J was trimmed by 10 bases and V by 3 bases; bases with no gene match: 4. RNA was isolated and reverse transcribed to cDNA, the sequencing template. TCRdb keeps only in-frame clones here, not all; method: immunoSEQ multiplex PCR. Of some 11,000 clones listed, 57% are singletons. The rearrangement joins TRBV19 to TRBJ1-6, with 9 bases that match TRBD1. The receptor comes from a human donor with alopecia areata. Sequenced: skin. CDR3 loop: CASSMEGQGSPLHF. CDR3 coding DNA: TGTGCCAGTAGTATGGAGGGACAGGGCTCACCCCTCCACTTT.